This T cell receptor (beta chain) was documented in a study of tumour-infiltrating T cells in Burkitt lymphoma. Study information: Overall and progression-free survival were predicted by productive clonality.

Trimming shortened V by 6 bases and J by 4 bases, and 6 bases separated the two germline ends. The CDR3 runs to 12 residues. The germline V gene encodes CDR1 MNHNS and CDR2 SASEGT. Assay used: immunoSEQ multiplex PCR; TCRdb lists only in-frame clones, some missing. The sample includes roughly 15,000 clones, more than 65% of them seen just once. The receptor's source is a human donor with diffuse large B-cell lymphoma. The chain recombines TRBV6-1 with TRBJ1-4, with D perhaps TRBD1 (5 bases). Sequencing was done on a sample of tumor tissue. CDR3: CASRRGNEKLFF. The CDR3 nucleotides read TGTGCCAGCAGGAGGGGTAATGAAAAACTGTTTTTT.